Described below is a single T cell receptor beta chain sequence and its context. Its target antigen remains unknown. No per-base quality is available; no much larger clone lies one base away. The germline V gene supplies CDR1 SGDLS and CDR2 YYNGEE. Counted from cysteine to phenylalanine, this CDR3 has 14 amino acids. Only the CDR3 region is kept as DNA, spanning 42 bases read in frame from base 1. V loses 2 bases of germline sequence and J loses 7 bases, and the interval between the two ends is 16 bases. This entry is derived from a study of OX40 agonist ivuxolimab in advanced cancers. Some background on the complete study: The costimulatory receptor OX40 (CD134) was targeted by ivuxolimab, a fully human IgG2 agonistic monoclonal antibody. Intravenous ivuxolimab was administered to patients every 2 weeks at six dose levels: 0.01, 0.1, 0.3, 1.5, 3 and 10 mg/kg. Among the roughly 52 dose-escalation patients, about 20 had hepatocellular carcinoma, roughly 15 melanoma, 9 renal cell carcinoma and 9 head and neck cancer. In the dose-escalation cohort, 82.7% of patients were male, and the mean age was roughly 60 years with a range of about 20 to 80. Patients were allowed to have had prior anti-PD-1, anti-PD-L1 or anti-CTLA-4 therapy, and more than 30% of the dose-escalation patients had previously received checkpoint inhibitors. Three dose-escalation patients achieved partial responses, one with hepatocellular carcinoma and two with cutaneous melanoma. Peripheral TCRbeta sequencing was intended to test whether TCR sequence diversity was altered and clonal T-cell expansion was caused by ivuxolimab. The paper covers the monotherapy dose-escalation part of the phase I ivuxolimab trial, which included N of about 50 patients. Here is what the overall study found, with its caveats: After ivuxolimab, expanded clones were on average more numerous among CD8+ T cells than among CD4+ T cells. In partial responders in the 0.1-3.0 mg/kg groups, normalized peripheral clonal expansion was found to be among the lowest, especially among CD8+ T cells. Low levels of normalized T-cell clonal expansion were also shown by some nonresponding patients. At doses of 0.1 to 3.0 mg/kg, clonal expansion of both CD4+ and CD8+ blood T cells was observed from baseline to week 6. Which antigens the clonally expanded peripheral T cells were specific for was not determined.

Patients with autoimmune disease history or receiving systemic immunosuppression were excluded from the trial. Peripheral blood for TCR sequencing was drawn from every dose cohort at baseline, at cycle 4 day 1 and at cycle 7 day 1. The samples were taken from a phase I, first-in-human, multicenter, open-label dose-escalation trial of ivuxolimab. Adults with locally advanced or metastatic melanoma, renal cell, hepatocellular, or head and neck squamous cell carcinoma were enrolled in the trial. Before TCR sequencing, CD4+ T cells and CD8+ T cells were sorted from peripheral blood as separate populations. Genomic DNA was extracted from sorted cells for sequencing of the TCRbeta CDR3 region. The immunoSEQ Assay was used to sequence the TCRbeta CDR3 regions. TCRdb limited this immuneACCESS table to in-frame rearrangements with V and J called. A share of clones is missing; checked studies link under half to unresolved V genes, and the rest is unexplained. Counted in this sample were 70,000 or so clones; just over 85% of them appeared once. Clones ranked in the top ten supply around 0.9% of the sample.

The material sequenced was CD4+ or CD8+ T cells sorted from blood, taken in a trial of the OX40 agonist ivuxolimab. Recombination joined TRBV9 with TRBJ2-7, with the D gene too uncertain to name. This receptor was taken from an adult with an advanced solid tumor such as melanoma, head and neck, liver or kidney cancer. The encoded CDR3 is CASSVLDALGEQYF. The nucleotide sequence reads as follows: TGTGCCAGCAGCGTTCTAGATGCTTTGGGGGAGCAGTACTTC.